The 19 T cell receptor beta chains below were found in one sample sequenced in a study of T cells in women clearing cervical HPV infection. Clones were read by immunoSEQ multiplex PCR, and TCRdb kept only the in-frame ones, dropping some. This table holds fewer than 35,000 clones. What was sequenced was blood buffy coat. Receptors were obtained from a woman aged 18 to 75 with a cervical HPV16 infection that either progressed to CIN3+ or cleared (not recorded which).

About this clone itself: The read ends 3 residues before the CDR3 terminus; that terminus is restored from the germline J gene. The chain combines TRBV5-1 with TRBJ2-3; possibly TRBD2 for D (5 bases). This CDR3 is 13 amino acids long. Germline values: CDR1 SGHRS, CDR2 YFSETQ. Deletions cut 0 bases from V and 4 bases from J, with 6 bases between. The CDR3 loop reads CASSLGTSDTQYF. The covered CDR3 bases are TGCGCCAGCAGCTTGGGGACTTCAGATACG.

Concerning this clone itself: The observed sequence ends 3 residues before the CDR3 terminus, with the missing tail filled in from the germline J gene. The rearrangement links TRBV5-6 to TRBJ1-2; perhaps TRBD1 as D (5 bases). CDR3 length: 11 residues. In germline, CDR1 is SGHDT, CDR2 YYEEEE. The covered CDR3 bases are TGTGCCAGCAGCTTTAGGGGCGAC. Its translation is CASSFRGD. The full CDR3 sequence reads CASSFRGDYTF.

In regard to this clone: The sequence runs out 3 residues before the end of the CDR3; the remainder is reconstructed from the germline J gene. The V call is TRBV30, the J call TRBJ2-2, with 8 bases identical to TRBD2. Germline CDR1 is GTSNPN and CDR2 is SVGIG (reference sequence). The trim removed 4 bases at V and 4 bases at J, leaving 8 bases unmatched. There are 15 residues in the CDR3. CDR3 bases read: TGTGCCTGGACTCGGGGGGGGGCGGTCACCGGGGAG. Translation: CAWTRGGAVTGE. The entire CDR3 protein reads CAWTRGGAVTGELFF. The full variable domain, rest sourced from reference TRBV30 and TRBJ2-2, is SQTIHQWPATLVQPVGSPLSLECTVEGTSNPNLYWYRQAAGRGLQLLFYSVGIGQISSEVPQNLSASRPQDRQFILSSKKLLLSDSGFYLCAWTRGGAVTGELFFGEGSRLTVL.

Concerning this clone itself: The read gets to within 3 residues of the CDR3 end, and the germline J gene fills in the rest. The chain combines TRBV19 with TRBJ1-4, with 10 bases aligning to TRBD1. Germline V lookup: CDR1 LNHDA, CDR2 SQIVND (reference sequence). The CDR3 sequence is 14 residues long. The trim removed 6 bases at V and 7 bases at J, leaving 5 bases unmatched. The CDR3 DNA, read in part, is TGTGCCAGTAGGGACAGGGGGAGGTTTGAAAAA. It translates to CASRDRGRFEK. The entire CDR3 is CASRDRGRFEKLFF.

Turning to this clone: At one end the junction does not follow the germline gene, possibly because of a read error. The observed sequence ends 3 residues before the CDR3 terminus, with the missing tail filled in from the germline J gene. The sample holds other DNA sequences that translate to the same CDR3. V gene TRBV19 combines with J gene TRBJ1-3, with TRBD1 matching 7 bases. The germline V gene encodes CDR1 LNHDA and CDR2 SQIVND (reference sequence). The CDR3 sequence is 16 residues long. The chain's CDR3 is CASSRGQRNSGNTIYF. The CDR3 DNA, read in part, is TGTGCCAGTAGTAGGGGACAGCGGAACTCTGGAAACACA.

Of note for this clone: The sequenced fragment ends 3 residues before the CDR3 boundary, so the rest is inferred from the germline J gene. V is TRBV20-1 and J is TRBJ2-4; 12 bases match TRBD2. The J segment lost 2 bases and the V segment lost 3 bases, leaving 8 bases of the junction unmatched. The germline V gene encodes CDR1 DFQATT and CDR2 SNEGSKA (reference sequence). The CDR3 totals 17 residues. Incomplete CDR3 DNA: TGCAGTGCTAGGCTAGCGGGGGGGCCGTTTTCCAAAAACATT. Translating gives CSARLAGGPFSKNI. The CDR3 reads in full as CSARLAGGPFSKNIQYF.

As to this clone: Read coverage stops 3 residues before the CDR3 terminus; the germline J gene supplies the remainder. The chain combines TRBV7-2 with TRBJ1-1; D possibly corresponds to TRBD1 (6 bases). In germline, CDR1 is SGHTA, CDR2 FQGNSA. This CDR3 has 14 amino acids. V shed 6 bases and J shed 4 bases, with 15 bases lying between them. The CDR3 loop is CASRRAGVITEAFF. The CDR3 bases that were read are TGTGCCAGCAGAAGGGCAGGGGTTATCACTGAA. The full variable domain, completed using reference TRBV7-2 and TRBJ1-1, is GAGVSQSPSNKVTEKGKDVELRCDPISGHTALYWYRQSLGQGLEFLIYFQGNSAPDKSGLPSDRFSAERTGGSVSTLTIQRTQQEDSAVYLCASRRAGVITEAFFGQGTRLTVV.

Concerning this clone itself: The read gets to within 3 residues of the CDR3 end, and the germline J gene fills in the rest. This chain uses TRBV5-1 with TRBJ2-3; D unclear. Germline CDR1 and CDR2: SGHRS and YFSETQ. The CDR3 length is 15 residues. The CDR3 DNA, read in part, is TGCGCCAGCAGCTTGGAGGCAGGTCCTAATCAGCCG. It encodes CASSLEAGPNQP. The CDR3 as a whole reads CASSLEAGPNQPQYF.

To note about this clone: Read data end 3 residues before the CDR3 end; the end is taken from the germline J gene. The V gene is TRBV18, the J gene TRBJ2-2, with a possible D match to TRBD2 (5 bases). CDR3 length: 12 residues. Germline CDR1 is KGHSH and CDR2 is LQKENI. V dropped 8 bases and J dropped 1 base, with 5 bases sitting between them. The CDR3 is CASAGNTGELFF. The part of the CDR3 DNA that was read is TGTGCCAGCGCGGGGAACACCGGGGAG. The full variable domain, with the rest looked up from reference TRBV18 and TRBJ2-2, is NAGVMQNPRHLVRRRGQEARLRCSPMKGHSHVYWYRQLPEEGLKFMVYLQKENIIDESGMPKERFSAEFPKEGPSILRIQQVVRGDSAAYFCASAGNTGELFFGEGSRLTVL.

In regard to this clone: The read falls 3 residues short of the CDR3 end, and the missing part is taken from the germline J gene. The rearrangement links TRBV30 to TRBJ1-4; TRBD1 might be the D (6 bases). Trimming cost V 1 base and J 10 bases, with 10 bases left between them. Germline loops: CDR1 GTSNPN, CDR2 SVGIG (reference sequence). The CDR3 runs 12 residues. This chain's CDR3 is CAWSAQGVKLFF. Partial CDR3 DNA: TGTGCCTGGAGTGCACAGGGTGTAAAA.

A word on this clone: The DNA ends 3 residues before the CDR3 does, and the rest of the CDR3 is filled in from the germline J gene. The chain has TRBV30 and TRBJ2-2; D possibly corresponds to TRBD1 (6 bases). Germline assignment: CDR1 GTSNPN and CDR2 SVGIG (reference sequence). CDR3 size: 16 residues. CDR3 DNA (partial): TGTGCCTGGAGTCAGGGGAGTAGCTCTGGGGCCAACGTG. This gives the protein CAWSQGSSSGANV. The entire CDR3 is CAWSQGSSSGANVLFF.

As to this clone: The CDR3 goes on 3 residues after the read ends, and that part is filled in from the germline J gene. This rearrangement joins TRBV7-2 to TRBJ1-2, with TRBD1 as a possible D gene (5 bases). Per the germline V gene, CDR1 is SGHTA and CDR2 is FQGNSA. This CDR3 is built from 15 residues. The CDR3 here is CASSEGTSVYNDYTF. The DNA read from the CDR3 is TGTGCCAGCAGCGAGGGGACTAGCGTTTACAATGAC.

Comments on this clone: The CDR3 end falls 3 residues outside the read, so it is completed with the germline J gene. The chain joins TRBV7-3 to TRBJ2-2, with a possible D match to TRBD2 (6 bases). CDR1 is SGHTA, CDR2 FQGTGA, per germline. The CDR3 consists of 14 residues. CDR3 DNA (partial): TGTGCCAGCAGCTTAGGGCAGGGAGGATCACCG. This gives the protein CASSLGQGGSP. The complete CDR3 reads CASSLGQGGSPLFF.

Comment on this clone: The read ends 3 residues early relative to the CDR3; the germline J gene fills the gap. Additional DNA sequences in this sample encode the identical CDR3. V usage is TRBV6-4 and J usage is TRBJ1-3; 10 bases match TRBD1. Germline V gives CDR1 MRHNA, CDR2 SNTAGT. The CDR3 totals 15 residues. The ends lost 6 bases at V and 3 bases at J; junction bases unmatched: 5. The CDR3 region is CASSEDRGSGNTIYF. Incomplete CDR3 DNA: TGTGCCAGCAGCGAGGACAGGGGGAGTGGAAACACC.

On this clone: The CDR3 end is not reached by the read, which stops 3 residues before it; the germline J gene fills it in. V usage is TRBV18 and J usage is TRBJ1-2, with D possibly being TRBD1 (6 bases). Looked up from germline, CDR1 is KGHSH and CDR2 is LQKENI. CDR3 size: 14 residues. The CDR3 DNA, read in part, is TGTGCCAGCTCACCCCTCAGGGGCACAGATACC. Protein: CASSPLRGTDT. The whole CDR3 protein is CASSPLRGTDTYTF.

Turning to this clone: The DNA ends 3 residues before the CDR3 does, and the rest of the CDR3 is filled in from the germline J gene. Other DNA sequences of this sample code for an identical CDR3. The chain recombines TRBV5-1 with TRBJ2-5; a weak D match, TRBD1 (6 bases). Germline V gene lookup returns CDR1 SGHRS and CDR2 YFSETQ. The CDR3 runs 16 residues. The germline V and J ends were trimmed by 6 bases and 4 bases, with 22 bases remaining between them. The CDR3: CASKGWGQGYPETQYF. The sequenced part of the CDR3 DNA is TGCGCCAGCAAAGGGTGGGGGCAGGGTTATCCAGAGACC.

With regard to this clone: An end of the junction differs from the germline gene, which may be a read error. The CDR3 extends 3 residues past the end of the read, so its final part is completed from the germline J gene. The chain joins TRBV4-2 to TRBJ1-4; TRBD1 agrees at 9 bases. Germline loops: CDR1 LGHNA, CDR2 YNFKEQ. This CDR3 has 14 amino acids. The CDR3 spells CASSHRGTGEKLFF. CDR3 bases read: TGCGCCAGCAGCCACCGGGGGACAGGGGAAAAA.

In terms of frequency, this clone is medium-sized (0.01 to 0.1%). The DNA ends 3 residues before the CDR3 does, and the rest of the CDR3 is filled in from the germline J gene. The chain combines TRBV18 with TRBJ2-3, with 7 bases lining up with TRBD1. This CDR3 has 17 residues. Trimming took 6 bases from V and 0 from J; bases not matched to a gene: 12. Germline-derived CDR1 and CDR2 are KGHSH and LQKENI. The CDR3 DNA, read in part, is TGTGCCAGCTCCGTCAGGGACAGAGCCCTTAGCACAGATACG. It specifies CASSVRDRALSTDT. The whole CDR3 is CASSVRDRALSTDTQYF.

As regards this clone: With the read ending 3 residues before the CDR3 end, the germline J gene is used to fill in that end. The chain carries TRBV11-2 and TRBJ1-5; the D is unclear. The CDR3 extends over 13 amino acids. Germline CDR1 is SGHAT and CDR2 is FQNNGV. Trimming cost V 5 bases and J 5 bases, with 10 bases left between them. The DNA read from the CDR3 is TGTGCCAGCAGCGAAGAGCGGGATCAGCCC. Its translation is CASSEERDQP. The entire CDR3 is CASSEERDQPQHF. Full variable domain (outside the CDR3, taken from reference TRBV11-2 and TRBJ1-5): EAGVAQSPRYKIIEKRQSVAFWCNPISGHATLYWYQQILGQGPKLLIQFQNNGVVDDSQLPKDRFSAERLKGVDSTLKIQPAKLEDSAVYLCASSEERDQPQHFGDGTRLSIL.